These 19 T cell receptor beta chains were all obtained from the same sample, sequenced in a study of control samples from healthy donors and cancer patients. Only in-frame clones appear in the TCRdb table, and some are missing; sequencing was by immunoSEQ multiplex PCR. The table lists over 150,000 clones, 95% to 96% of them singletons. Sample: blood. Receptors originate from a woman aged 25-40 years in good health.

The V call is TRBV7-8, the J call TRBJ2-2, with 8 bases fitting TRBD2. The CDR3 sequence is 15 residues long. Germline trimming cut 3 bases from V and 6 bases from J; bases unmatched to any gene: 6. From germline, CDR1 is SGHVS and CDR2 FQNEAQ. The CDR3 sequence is CASSFSGSSPGELFF. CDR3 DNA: TGTGCCAGCAGCTTCAGCGGGAGTTCCCCCGGGGAGCTGTTTTTT.

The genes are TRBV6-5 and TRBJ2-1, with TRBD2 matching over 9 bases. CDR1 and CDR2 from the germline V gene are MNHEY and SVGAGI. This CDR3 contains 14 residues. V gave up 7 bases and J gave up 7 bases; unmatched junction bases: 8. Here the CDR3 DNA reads TGTGCCAGCACTGGGGCGGGGGGGTTGAATGAGCAGTTCTTC. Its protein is CASTGAGGLNEQFF.

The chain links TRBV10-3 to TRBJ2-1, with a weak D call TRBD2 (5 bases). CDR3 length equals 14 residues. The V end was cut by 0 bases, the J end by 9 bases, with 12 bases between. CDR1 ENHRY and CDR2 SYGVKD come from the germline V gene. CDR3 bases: TGTGCCATCAGTGAGTCGCCTAGTGGGAGTGAGCAGTTCTTC. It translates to CAISESPSGSEQFF.

The CDR3 region is CASSYSDRGNTEAFF. CDR3 DNA: TGTGCCAGCAGTTACTCGGACAGGGGGAACACTGAAGCTTTCTTT. This chain connects TRBV6-5 to TRBJ1-1, with 9 bases matching TRBD1. The length of the CDR3 is 15 residues. Germline V gene lookup returns CDR1 MNHEY and CDR2 SVGAGI. V shed 0 bases, J shed 1 base, and the junction held 0 bases outside the gene matches.

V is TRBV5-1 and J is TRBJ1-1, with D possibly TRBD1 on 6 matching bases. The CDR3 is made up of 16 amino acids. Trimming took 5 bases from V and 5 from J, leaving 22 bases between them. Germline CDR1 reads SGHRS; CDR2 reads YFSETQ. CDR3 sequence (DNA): TGCGCCAGCAGTTCGAAGGACAGAAGTATTCGGACTGAAGCTTTCTTT. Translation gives CASSSKDRSIRTEAFF. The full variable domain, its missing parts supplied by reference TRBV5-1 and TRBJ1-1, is KAGVTQTPRYLIKTRGQQVTLSCSPISGHRSVSWYQQTPGQGLQFLFEYFSETQRNKGNFPGRFSGRQFSNSRSEMNVSTLELGDSALYLCASSSKDRSIRTEAFFGQGTRLTVV.

CDR3 coding DNA: TGCGCCAGCCGGTACCAAGAGACCCAGTACTTC. Encoded protein: CASRYQETQYF. The rearrangement links TRBV5-1 to TRBJ2-5; no clear D gene. Trimming removed 7 bases at V and 0 bases at J, with 4 bases between. CDR1 and CDR2 (germline): SGHRS, YFSETQ. The CDR3 runs to 11 residues.

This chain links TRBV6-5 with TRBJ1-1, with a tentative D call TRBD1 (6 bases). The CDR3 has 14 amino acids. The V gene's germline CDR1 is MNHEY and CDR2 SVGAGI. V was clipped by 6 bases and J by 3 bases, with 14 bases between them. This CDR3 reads CASSRAQGYTEAFF. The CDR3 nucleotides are TGTGCCAGCAGCCGCGCGCAGGGGTACACTGAAGCTTTCTTT.

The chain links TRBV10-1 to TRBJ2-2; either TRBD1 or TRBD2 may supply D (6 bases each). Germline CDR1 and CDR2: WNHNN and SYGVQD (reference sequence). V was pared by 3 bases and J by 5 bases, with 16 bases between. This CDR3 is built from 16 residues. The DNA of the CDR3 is TGCGCCAGCAGTGATACTACGGGGGCGCTTACCGGGGAGCTGTTTTTT. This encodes CASSDTTGALTGELFF.

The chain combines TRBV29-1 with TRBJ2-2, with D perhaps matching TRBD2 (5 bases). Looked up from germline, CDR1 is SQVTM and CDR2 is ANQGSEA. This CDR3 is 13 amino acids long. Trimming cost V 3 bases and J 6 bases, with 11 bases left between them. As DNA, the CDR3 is TGCAGCGTTGATAGAGGGATCTCCGGGGAGCTGTTTTTT. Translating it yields CSVDRGISGELFF.

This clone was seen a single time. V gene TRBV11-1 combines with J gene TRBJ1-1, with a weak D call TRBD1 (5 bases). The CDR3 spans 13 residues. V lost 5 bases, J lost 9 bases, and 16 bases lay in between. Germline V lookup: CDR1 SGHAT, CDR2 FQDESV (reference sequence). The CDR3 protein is CASSLGLLGKAFF. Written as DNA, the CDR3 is TGTGCCAGCAGCCTGGGACTGTTGGGAAAAGCTTTCTTT.

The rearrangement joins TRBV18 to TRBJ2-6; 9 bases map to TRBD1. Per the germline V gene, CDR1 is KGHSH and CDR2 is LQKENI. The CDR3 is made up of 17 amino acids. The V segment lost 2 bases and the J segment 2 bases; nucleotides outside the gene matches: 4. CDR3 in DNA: TGTGCCAGCTCACCAGGGACAGGGACTGCTGGGGCCAACGTCCTGACTTTC. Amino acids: CASSPGTGTAGANVLTF.

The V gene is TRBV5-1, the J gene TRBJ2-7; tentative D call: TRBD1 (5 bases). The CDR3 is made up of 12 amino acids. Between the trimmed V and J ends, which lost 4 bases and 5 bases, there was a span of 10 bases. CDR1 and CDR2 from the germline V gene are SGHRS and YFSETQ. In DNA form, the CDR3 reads TGCGCCAGCAGCCTTATAGGGGACGAGCAGTACTTC. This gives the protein CASSLIGDEQYF.

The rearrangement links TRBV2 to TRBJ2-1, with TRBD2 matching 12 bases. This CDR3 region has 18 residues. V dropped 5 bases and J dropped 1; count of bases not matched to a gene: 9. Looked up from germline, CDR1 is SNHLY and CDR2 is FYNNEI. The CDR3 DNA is TGTGCCAGCAGTCCTCTTTTACTAGCGGGAGGTTCCTACAATGAGCAGTTCTTC. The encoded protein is CASSPLLLAGGSYNEQFF.

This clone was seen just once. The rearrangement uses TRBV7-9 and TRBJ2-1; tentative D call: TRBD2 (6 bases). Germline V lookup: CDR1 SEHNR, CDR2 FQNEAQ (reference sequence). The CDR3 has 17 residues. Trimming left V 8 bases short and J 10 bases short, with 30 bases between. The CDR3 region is CASGLPGRGGKGYEQFF. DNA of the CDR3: TGTGCCAGCGGCCTCCCTGGGAGAGGAGGGAAGGGATACGAGCAGTTCTTC.

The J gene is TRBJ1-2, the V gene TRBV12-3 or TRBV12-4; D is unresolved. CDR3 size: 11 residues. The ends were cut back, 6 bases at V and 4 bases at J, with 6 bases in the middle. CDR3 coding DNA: TGTGCCAGCAGAGCCAGCTATGGCTACACCTTC. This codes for CASRASYGYTF.

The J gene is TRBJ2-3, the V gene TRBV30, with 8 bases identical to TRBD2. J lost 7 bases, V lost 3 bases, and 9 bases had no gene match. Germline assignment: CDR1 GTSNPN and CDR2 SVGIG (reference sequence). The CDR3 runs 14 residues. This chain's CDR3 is CAWRMDGGAYTQYF. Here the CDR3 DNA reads TGTGCCTGGAGGATGGACGGGGGGGCATATACGCAGTATTTT.

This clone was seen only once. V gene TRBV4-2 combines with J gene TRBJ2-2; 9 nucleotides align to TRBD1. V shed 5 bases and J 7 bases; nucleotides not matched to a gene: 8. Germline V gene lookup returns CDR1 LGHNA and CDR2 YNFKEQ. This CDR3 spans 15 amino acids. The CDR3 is CASSTGTGRIGELFF. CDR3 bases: TGTGCCAGCAGCACCGGGACAGGGAGAATCGGGGAGCTGTTTTTT.

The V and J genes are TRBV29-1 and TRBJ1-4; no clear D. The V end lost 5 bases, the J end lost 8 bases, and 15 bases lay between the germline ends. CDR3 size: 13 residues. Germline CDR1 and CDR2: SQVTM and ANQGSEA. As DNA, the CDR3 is TGCAGCGTTAGGATCGAGGGAAGCGAAAAACTGTTTTTT. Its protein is CSVRIEGSEKLFF.

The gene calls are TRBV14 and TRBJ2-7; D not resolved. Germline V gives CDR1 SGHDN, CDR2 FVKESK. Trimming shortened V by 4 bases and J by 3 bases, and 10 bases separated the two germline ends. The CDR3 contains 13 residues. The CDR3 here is CASSRVKVYEQYF. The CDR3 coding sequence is TGTGCCAGCAGCCGAGTGAAGGTCTACGAGCAGTACTTC.